This TCR beta chain was sequenced for a study of neoadjuvant anti-PD-1 for oral cavity cancer. On the study more broadly: Before surgery, most patients got three to four biweekly 3 mg/kg nivolumab doses.

Profiling relied on immunoSEQ multiplex PCR, and the TCRdb table lists in-frame clones only, not all of them. The table has around 70,000 clones, approximately 84% seen once; the top ten hold 3% to 4%. This CDR3 has 13 residues. The germline gives CDR1 SSHAT, CDR2 FNYEAQ (reference sequence). The time point here: after neoadjuvant nivolumab, at surgical resection. Patients had newly diagnosed, untreated stage II-IVA oral cavity squamous cell carcinoma. PBMCs were not maintained or expanded in culture before analysis. The V gene is TRBV7-7, the J gene TRBJ2-3; D is unclear. The sequence came from a person between 40 and 85 years old with oral cavity squamous cell carcinoma. The sequencing used PBMCs, collected after nivolumab (anti-PD-1) treatment. The CDR3 DNA reads TGTGCTAGCCTCTCCCGGGTGGGAGATACGCAGTATTTT. Amino acid sequence: CASLSRVGDTQYF.